The subject of this entry is one TCR beta chain. It lacks a known antigen. Nothing much larger sits one base from this clone, and base qualities are not available. The CDR3 starts with the cysteine, ends with the phenylalanine, and has 15 residues. Only the CDR3 region is kept as DNA, spanning 45 bases read in frame from base 1. As encoded in the germline V gene, CDR1 is MDHEN while CDR2 is SYDVKM. A distance of 11 bases separates the germline ends of V and J, which lose 4 bases and 1 base respectively. The immunoSEQ Assay, a bias-controlled multiplex PCR, was used to amplify TCRbeta CDR3 regions from genomic DNA. As for the original processing: The number of nucleated cells in each sample was estimated from the amplification of reference gene primers within the assay. Sequence reads were collapsed and filtered to measure the absolute abundance of every unique TCRbeta CDR3 rearrangement. Productive Simpson clonality was computed per sample as the square root of Simpson's diversity index over productive rearrangements. The clones in this table, taken by TCRdb from immuneACCESS, are in-frame only. Not every clone is retained; where verified, under half of the shortfall comes from an unresolved V gene, and the cause of the rest is unknown. The V and J calls and clone size are taken from that table; D and trimming were inferred from the DNA. For this sample the table gives approximately 160,000 clones, of which around four fifths were detected only once. The ten largest account for around 3.6% of the sample.

This specimen comes from a study of blood T cell repertoires in COVID-19 (dated by TCRdb to about 2020). In the study overall: The collaborator samples originated in the United States, Italy and Spain and spanned the acute and convalescent phases of COVID-19. Nearly every sample came with metadata listing a de-identified subject ID, COVID-19 status, age in years and sex. The samples were drawn from the first 160 participants of the ongoing ImmuneRACE study and from 950 to 1,500 subjects provided by 6 global collaborators. The repertoires were released in a freely available public database intended as a resource for research on the immune response to SARS-CoV-2. The prospective study material was composed of cDNA or gDNA derived from T cells, B-cell-depleted T cells, or PBMCs. Where available, HLA class I and class II types were obtained from metadata supplied by the sample provider rather than from assay-based typing. The dataset comprised deeply sampled blood TCRbeta repertoires from subjects exposed to, actively infected with, or recovered from COVID-19.

The paper as a whole reports these results and caveats: Clinical and demographic metadata were provided uncurated, with the amount varying by source and participant.

Participants in the prospective study were aged roughly 18 to 90 years, lived in approximately 26 United States geographic areas, and enrolled through a virtual design. In the prospective study, participants were assigned to cohorts based on the clinical history participants reported in a screening survey and a study questionnaire. In the prospective study, whole blood, serum and a nasopharyngeal or oropharyngeal swab were collected from each participant by mobile phlebotomists. Prospective study participants could optionally give additional blood draws and questionnaires over an approximately 2-month period. Before DNA extraction, blood samples from the prospective study were shipped at room temperature or frozen.

The receptor comes from a woman aged 45-59 years in a cohort exposed to, infected with or recovered from COVID-19 (not recorded which). The sequence joins TRBV28 to TRBJ2-4; the D gene is perhaps TRBD1, from 5 matching bases. The sequenced sample was PBMCs or T cells enriched from blood (not recorded which). The nucleotide sequence is TGTGCCAGCAGTTCTTCAGGGTCGGCCAAAAACATTCAGTACTTC. Its product reads: CASSSSGSAKNIQYF.